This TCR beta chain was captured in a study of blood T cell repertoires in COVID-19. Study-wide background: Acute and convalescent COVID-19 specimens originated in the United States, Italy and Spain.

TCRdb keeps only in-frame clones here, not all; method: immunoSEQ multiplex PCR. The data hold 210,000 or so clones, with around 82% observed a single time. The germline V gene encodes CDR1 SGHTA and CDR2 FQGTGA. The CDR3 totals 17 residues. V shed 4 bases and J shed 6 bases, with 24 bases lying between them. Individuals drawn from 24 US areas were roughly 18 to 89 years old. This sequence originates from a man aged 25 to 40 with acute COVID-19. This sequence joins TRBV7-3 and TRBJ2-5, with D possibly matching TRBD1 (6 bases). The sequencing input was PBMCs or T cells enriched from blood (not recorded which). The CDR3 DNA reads TGTGCCAGCAGCTCGACAGGCCAAACTAGACCTCAGAAGACCCAGTACTTC. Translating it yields CASSSTGQTRPQKTQYF.